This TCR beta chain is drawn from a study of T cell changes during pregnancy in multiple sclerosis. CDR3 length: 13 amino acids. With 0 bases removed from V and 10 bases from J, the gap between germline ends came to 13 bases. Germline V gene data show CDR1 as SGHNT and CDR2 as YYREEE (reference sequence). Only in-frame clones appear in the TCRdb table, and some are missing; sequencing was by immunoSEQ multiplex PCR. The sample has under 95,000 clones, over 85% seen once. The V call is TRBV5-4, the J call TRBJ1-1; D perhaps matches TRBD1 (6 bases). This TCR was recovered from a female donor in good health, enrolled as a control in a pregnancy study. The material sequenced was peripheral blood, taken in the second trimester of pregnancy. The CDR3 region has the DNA TGTGCCAGCAGCTTGGTAGGGGGTTTGGGAGCTTTCTTT. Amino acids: CASSLVGGLGAFF.